The 18 T cell receptor beta chains reported below all come from one sample, sequenced in a study of T cells expressing NK-cell markers. TCRdb re-called the 5' RACE reads and catalogs CDR3 proteins one per entry, DNA excluded. The table lists under 200,000 distinct CDR3 sequences. Sequenced input: blood T cells: a sorted CD56 or NKG2C T cell subset, CD4+ or CD8+ T cells, or bulk PBMC T cells (not recorded which). Receptors originate from a woman between 18 and 70 years old in good health.

The chain combines TRBV20-1 with TRBJ2-5; TCRdb calls TRBD2, which cannot be checked without DNA. There are 15 residues in the CDR3. The germline V gene has CDR1 DFQATT and CDR2 SNEGSKA (reference sequence). The chain's CDR3 is CSARGLRGGEETQYF.

J is TRBJ2-1 and V is TRBV9; TCRdb calls TRBD1, which cannot be checked without DNA. The CDR3 length is 16 residues. The V gene's germline CDR1 is SGDLS and CDR2 YYNGEE. This CDR3 is CASSRAGTGLVDEQFF.

The V gene is TRBV6-1, the J gene TRBJ1-3. The CDR3 runs 16 residues. The V gene's germline CDR1 is MNHNS and CDR2 SASEGT. CDR3 sequence reads: CASSEYFGVSGNTIYF.

J is TRBJ1-4 and V is TRBV7-2; TCRdb names TRBD1, which stays unverified in the absence of DNA. Germline V gene lookup returns CDR1 SGHTA and CDR2 FQGNSA. The CDR3 has 14 amino acids. This CDR3 is CASSTGTGGEKLFF.

This chain connects TRBV6-1 to TRBJ2-3; TCRdb designates TRBD1, a call that cannot be tested without DNA. Germline loops: CDR1 MNHNS, CDR2 SASEGT. The CDR3 extends over 13 amino acids. This chain's CDR3 is CASIPQGTDTQYF.

The gene calls are TRBV24-1 and TRBJ1-4. This CDR3 has 12 residues. Germline CDR1 is KGHDR and CDR2 is SFDVKD. The CDR3 protein is CATSDRGEKLFF.

The chain joins TRBV20-1 to TRBJ2-5. This CDR3 contains 12 residues. Germline loops: CDR1 DFQATT, CDR2 SNEGSKA (reference sequence). This CDR3 reads CSASRSSETQYF.

Here the CDR3 reads CASSHAGGGTDTQYF. This chain uses TRBV5-1 with TRBJ2-3; the TCRdb D gene call, TRBD2, has no DNA to confirm it. The CDR3 spans 15 residues. CDR1 is SGHRS and CDR2 is YFSETQ in the germline V gene.

CDR3 protein: CASSATAGQGTDTQYF. The rearrangement joins TRBV18 to TRBJ2-3; TCRdb reports TRBD1, a call that lacks DNA to check it against. This CDR3 is built from 16 residues. The germline gives CDR1 KGHSH, CDR2 LQKENI.

The chain recombines TRBV5-6 with TRBJ1-4; the TRBD1 assignment by TCRdb is unverifiable without DNA. CDR3 length: 16 amino acids. Germline V gives CDR1 SGHDT, CDR2 YYEEEE. The CDR3 sequence is CASSPGGQAGSEKLFF.

The chain links TRBV20-1 to TRBJ1-4; TCRdb's D call of TRBD1 is untestable without DNA. The CDR3 contains 14 residues. Germline V gene sequence: CDR1 DFQATT, CDR2 SNEGSKA (reference sequence). CDR3 residues: CSALDSRVREKLFF.

CDR3 protein: CASSQTSGYEQYF. The chain couples TRBV7-2 to TRBJ2-7; TCRdb proposes TRBD2, but this gene call is untestable without DNA. The length of the CDR3 is 13 residues. Per the germline V gene, CDR1 is SGHTA and CDR2 is FQGNSA.

The chain combines TRBV3-1 with TRBJ2-1; TCRdb gives TRBD1 as the D gene, but with no DNA this cannot be confirmed. Germline V gene data show CDR1 as LGHDT and CDR2 as YNNKEL (reference sequence). The CDR3 consists of 15 residues. The CDR3 sequence: CASSQDGGRYNEQFF.

Here the CDR3 reads CASSRRGTSGSYEQYF. This sequence joins TRBV5-1 and TRBJ2-7; TCRdb picks TRBD2, but there is no DNA to check that call. The CDR3 loop spans 16 amino acids. The germline gives CDR1 SGHRS, CDR2 YFSETQ.

The J gene is TRBJ1-3, the V gene TRBV18; TCRdb outputs TRBD1, but without DNA this stays unchecked. CDR1 and CDR2 (germline): KGHSH, LQKENI. The CDR3 contains 14 residues. The CDR3 sequence: CASSPRGQEDTIYF. The full variable domain, with the rest looked up from reference TRBV18 and TRBJ1-3, is NAGVMQNPRHLVRRRGQEARLRCSPMKGHSHVYWYRQLPEEGLKFMVYLQKENIIDESGMPKERFSAEFPKEGPSILRIQQVVRGDSAAYFCASSPRGQEDTIYFGEGSWLTVV.

The chain joins TRBV3-1 to TRBJ1-2. CDR1 is LGHDT, CDR2 YNNKEL, per germline (reference sequence). This CDR3 region has 13 residues. The CDR3 spells CASSLFEGSGYTF.

V and J are TRBV29-1 and TRBJ2-7; TCRdb lists TRBD2, though no DNA is available to test this call. Germline values: CDR1 SQVTM, CDR2 ANQGSEA. There are 16 residues in the CDR3. This CDR3 reads CSVVASASGRSYEQYF.

V and J are TRBV5-6 and TRBJ2-3; TCRdb calls TRBD1, which cannot be checked without DNA. This CDR3 contains 16 residues. CDR1 is SGHDT and CDR2 is YYEEEE in the germline V gene. The CDR3 is CASSLIPGPSTDTQYF.